Sequencing of this T cell receptor (beta chain) was carried out in a study of T cells in Graves' hyperthyroidism and ophthalmopathy. This clonotype was detected many times. Regions amplified from RNA transcripts were the TCR beta CDR3 regions. The HTBI primer set was used in a first-round RT-PCR of the TCR CDR3. MiXCR, applied by TCRdb to the multiplex PCR reads, yields one record per CDR3 protein. This sample has about 400,000 distinct CDR3 sequences, with roughly an eighth found just once. Material for sequencing was blood. The receptor was derived from a woman aged 18-35 years with Graves' hyperthyroidism.

CDR3 sequence reads: CASSFDGTVGGSPLHF. The CDR3 nucleotides are TGCGCCAGCAGCTTCGACGGGACGGTCGGCGGTTCACCCCTCCACTTT. The V gene is TRBV5-1, the J gene TRBJ1-6, with a weak D call TRBD1 (5 bases). The CDR3 has 16 residues. Trimming removed 2 bases from V and 9 bases from J, with 18 bases in between. Germline values: CDR1 SGHRS, CDR2 YFSETQ.